The 20 T cell receptor beta chains listed next were all sequenced from one sample in a study of regulatory T cells in long-lasting Graves disease. Regarding time point: newly diagnosed GD, antithyroid drugs for less than 3 months. RNA isolated from PBMCs was used to make the TCR library. TCR beta libraries were built with iRepertoire HTBI primers and Arm-PCR of CDR3 regions. TCRdb fed the multiplex PCR reads into MiXCR, producing one record per CDR3 protein. The sample yields hundreds of thousands of distinct CDR3 sequences, roughly 12% seen once. This same sample was also part of a study on T cells in Graves' hyperthyroidism and ophthalmopathy.

The sequences come from peripheral blood mononuclear cells (PBMCs), collected at new diagnosis, from a patient treated with antithyroid drugs. The receptors originated from a young man with Graves disease.

The chain links TRBV24-1 to TRBJ2-1; D possibly uses TRBD1 or TRBD2 (6 bases each). The CDR3 contains 16 residues. The V and J ends lost 5 bases and 1 base respectively, with 14 bases between them. CDR1 and CDR2 from the germline V gene are KGHDR and SFDVKD. Written as DNA, the CDR3 is TGTGCCACCAGTGGTGGGGCGGGACAATCCTACAATGAGCAGTTCTTC. Amino acids: CATSGGAGQSYNEQFF.

This clonotype was observed a few times. Possible read error: a much larger clone is one base away. The rearrangement uses TRBV6-2 or TRBV6-3 and TRBJ2-7; 7 bases line up with TRBD1. CDR3 length equals 14 residues. V lost 5 bases and J lost 0; bases outside the gene matches: 4. CDR1 and CDR2 (germline): MNHEY, SVGEGT. The CDR3 DNA is TGTGCCAGCAGTGAATGGGACAGCTCCTACGAGCAGTACTTC. Its protein is CASSEWDSSYEQYF.

This clonotype was observed a handful of times. J is TRBJ2-3 and V is TRBV19; D assignment may be TRBD1 or TRBD2 (6 bases each). Trimming pared 3 bases from V and 5 bases from J, leaving 15 bases between. Germline CDR1 reads LNHDA; CDR2 reads SQIVND (reference sequence). The length of the CDR3 is 15 residues. The CDR3 reads CASSISGGAGDTQYF. Here the CDR3 DNA reads TGTGCCAGTAGTATTTCCGGGGGCGCCGGAGATACGCAGTATTTT.

The chain recombines TRBV18 with TRBJ2-7; possible D gene TRBD2, 5 bases. V gave up 8 bases and J gave up 4 bases, with 12 bases separating them. This CDR3 comprises 12 residues. Germline V gene data show CDR1 as KGHSH and CDR2 as LQKENI. The DNA of the CDR3 is TGTGCCAGCCAGAATGGGGAGTACGAGCAGTACTTC. It specifies CASQNGEYEQYF.

There are many counts of this clonotype. This chain links TRBV27 with TRBJ1-1; D is uncertain. In germline, CDR1 is MNHEY, CDR2 SMNVEV (reference sequence). This CDR3 region has 14 residues. V was cut by 2 bases and J by 4 bases, with 11 bases left in between. Here the CDR3 reads CASSLKARVTEAFF. Written as DNA, the CDR3 is TGTGCCAGCAGTTTAAAAGCTAGGGTCACTGAAGCTTTCTTT.

J is TRBJ2-7 and V is TRBV29-1; the D gene is possibly TRBD2 (6 bases). Between the trimmed V and J ends, which lost 6 bases and 4 bases, there was a span of 16 bases. The CDR3 has 13 amino acids. The V gene's germline CDR1 is SQVTM and CDR2 ANQGSEA. The CDR3 is CSVRWRVGYEQYF. CDR3 DNA: TGCAGCGTACGGTGGAGGGTCGGGTACGAGCAGTACTTC.

This clonotype was recorded at least ten times. V gene TRBV6-1 combines with J gene TRBJ1-2; 7 bases align to TRBD1. V lost 6 bases and J lost 8; bases outside the gene matches: 12. The CDR3 loop spans 14 amino acids. CDR1 and CDR2 from the germline V gene are MNHNS and SASEGT. CDR3 sequence: CASRNPKGAEGYTF. CDR3 coding DNA: TGTGCCAGCAGAAATCCCAAGGGGGCCGAAGGCTACACCTTC.

This chain joins TRBV15 and TRBJ1-5; D might be TRBD1 (6 bases). This CDR3 is built from 15 residues. Germline V gene lookup returns CDR1 LNHNV and CDR2 YYDKDF (reference sequence). Trimming pared 5 bases from V and 5 bases from J, leaving 16 bases between. The CDR3 spells CATSSGHRFDQPQHF. For the CDR3, the DNA is TGTGCCACCAGCTCGGGACATCGGTTCGATCAGCCCCAGCATTTT.

In its sample, this clonotype was seen a few times. The genes are TRBV20-1 and TRBJ1-4; tentatively, D is TRBD1 (5 bases). The germline CDR1 and CDR2 sequences are DFQATT and SNEGSKA (reference sequence). The CDR3 contains 14 residues. V was cut by 6 bases and J by 8 bases, with 19 bases left in between. The CDR3 reads CSAGVGRSGEKLFF. The CDR3 region has the DNA TGCAGTGCGGGGGTTGGACGGTCCGGGGAAAAACTGTTTTTT.

This sequence joins TRBV19 and TRBJ2-1; 10 bases align to TRBD2. The CDR3 length is 13 residues. J gave up 8 bases and V 9 bases, and 7 bases lay outside the gene matches. Germline V gene data show CDR1 as LNHDA and CDR2 as SQIVND (reference sequence). The CDR3 coding sequence is TGTGCCAGCCAACTAGCGGGGATCGATGAGCAGTTCTTC. Translated: CASQLAGIDEQFF. Based on the CDR3 plus reference TRBV19 and TRBJ2-1, the full variable domain is DGGITQSPKYLFRKEGQNVTLSCEQNLNHDAMYWYRQDPGQGLRLIYYSQIVNDFQKGDIAEGYSVSREKKESFPLTVTSAQKNPTAFYLCASQLAGIDEQFFGPGTRLTVL.

The gene calls are TRBV27 and TRBJ1-3; D gene unclear. The CDR3 is 14 amino acids. Germline CDR1 reads MNHEY; CDR2 reads SMNVEV (reference sequence). V was shortened by 6 bases and J by 2 bases, with 11 bases between the two germline ends. The CDR3, as DNA: TGTGCCAGCAGCCGAGTAAGCACTGGAAACACCATATATTTT. Its protein product is CASSRVSTGNTIYF.

This clonotype was observed many times. The chain couples TRBV6-1 to TRBJ1-1; 8 nucleotides line up with TRBD1. The J segment lost 4 bases and the V segment lost 4 bases, leaving 5 bases of the junction unmatched. Germline lookup yields CDR1 MNHNS and CDR2 SASEGT. The CDR3 extends over 14 amino acids. This CDR3 is CASSGHRGTTEAFF. DNA of the CDR3: TGTGCCAGCAGTGGACACAGGGGGACCACTGAAGCTTTCTTT.

This clonotype was observed a handful of times. A read error may explain this, as a much larger clone is one base away. The V and J genes are TRBV11-1 and TRBJ1-2, with D possibly being TRBD1 (5 bases). The CDR3 length is 17 residues. From germline, CDR1 is SGHAT and CDR2 FQDESV (reference sequence). As DNA, the CDR3 is TGTGCCGGCAGCTTTCCCCCAGGCGGTGACAGCAACTATGGCTACACCTTC. Protein product: CAGSFPPGGDSNYGYTF.

The sample holds a few counts of this clonotype. A read error may be the cause here, since a much bigger clone is one base away. The chain has TRBV6-2 or TRBV6-3 and TRBJ2-1; the match to TRBD2 covers 13 bases. CDR1 and CDR2 from the germline V gene are MNHEY and SVGEGT. The length of the CDR3 is 16 residues. The CDR3 coding sequence is TGTGCCAGCGGTTACTCCGGACTAGCGGGAGTGAATGAGCAGTTCTTC. As protein: CASGYSGLAGVNEQFF.

This clonotype has only a few counts. This rearrangement joins TRBV13 to TRBJ1-1; D gene uncertain. The CDR3 runs to 13 residues. V was cut by 1 base and J by 6 bases, with 9 bases left in between. Germline V gives CDR1 PRHDT, CDR2 FYEKMQ (reference sequence). CDR3 nucleotides: TGTGCCAGCAGCTTAGATGGCTTCTCTGAAGCTTTCTTT. This sequence encodes CASSLDGFSEAFF.

This clonotype was counted only a few times. The chain employs TRBV9 and TRBJ2-3, with D hard to call. V shed 0 bases and J shed 2 bases, with 7 bases lying between them. CDR1 is SGDLS and CDR2 is YYNGEE in the germline V gene. This CDR3 is 14 amino acids long. The CDR3 nucleotides are TGTGCCAGCAGCGTAGCTACGATCACAGATACGCAGTATTTT. Translated: CASSVATITDTQYF.

This clonotype was counted at least ten times. The V gene is TRBV2, the J gene TRBJ2-2, with D hard to call. The CDR3 totals 14 residues. The V gene lost 7 bases and the J gene lost 4 bases, with 13 bases spanning the gap. Germline V lookup: CDR1 SNHLY, CDR2 FYNNEI. Here the CDR3 reads CASTPSDFTGELFF. For the CDR3, the DNA is TGTGCCAGCACCCCCTCTGACTTCACCGGGGAGCTGTTTTTT.

This clonotype has ten or more counts. The genes are TRBV20-1 and TRBJ2-5, with a possible D match to TRBD2 (6 bases). CDR3 length: 15 amino acids. The germline V and J ends were trimmed by 8 bases and 4 bases, with 23 bases remaining between them. CDR1 DFQATT and CDR2 SNEGSKA come from the germline V gene (reference sequence). The CDR3 is CSPRDPREVGETQYF. DNA of the CDR3: TGCAGTCCACGAGACCCAAGGGAGGTGGGAGAGACCCAGTACTTC.

This clonotype was detected many times. The chain is built from TRBV18 and TRBJ1-1; D unclear. The CDR3 contains 14 residues. The V gene lost 3 bases and the J gene lost 5 bases, with 13 bases spanning the gap. CDR1 and CDR2 (germline): KGHSH, LQKENI. CDR3 loop: CASSPTTVWTEAFF. CDR3 sequence (DNA): TGTGCCAGCTCACCTACCACGGTGTGGACTGAAGCTTTCTTT.

This clonotype occurred many times. This chain connects TRBV7-9 to TRBJ2-3, with D maybe TRBD1 (6 bases). The CDR3 covers 15 residues. Germline V gives CDR1 SEHNR, CDR2 FQNEAQ (reference sequence). V lost 5 bases and J lost 0, with 12 bases in between. The CDR3 nucleotides read TGTGCCAGCAGCGTCCGGGACACCAGCACAGATACGCAGTATTTT. It translates to CASSVRDTSTDTQYF.